This TCR beta chain was sequenced during a study of type 1 and type 2 diabetes patients. Genomic DNA was the PCR template. Multiplex PCR with 30 forward and 13 reverse primers amplified the TCR beta CDR3. TCRdb recomputed calls from the multiplex PCR reads with MiXCR, one row per CDR3 protein. Of under 300,000 distinct CDR3 sequences detected, more than 40% appear once; the ten largest clones hold approximately 13%. Looked up from germline, CDR1 is MDHEN and CDR2 is SYDVKM. CDR3 size: 13 residues. V lost 3 bases and J lost 7, with 9 bases in between. Findings and caveats of the study: V and J gene usage correlated at around 0.97 between type 2 diabetes and control samples. Some expanded clones seen only in T1D might occur in additional T2D or control samples.

Comments on this clonotype: Its antigen is undetermined.

The clonotype was recovered from a man younger than 35 with type 2 diabetes. The sequenced material came from peripheral blood mononuclear cells (PBMCs). This chain joins TRBV28 and TRBJ1-4; D possibly corresponds to TRBD1 (5 bases). The CDR3 loop reads CASSLSGPEKLFF. The CDR3 DNA sequence: TGTGCCAGCAGTTTGTCAGGGCCTGAAAAACTGTTTTTT.